The following is a TCR beta chain sequence with its context. Its antigen remains unidentified. No clone much larger than this one lies a single base away; base qualities are absent. TCRbeta CDR3 regions were amplified from genomic DNA using the immunoSEQ Assay, a bias-controlled multiplex PCR. Under the source paper's analysis protocol: The number of nucleated cells in each sample was estimated from the amplification of reference gene primers within the assay. To quantify the absolute abundance of each unique TCRbeta CDR3 rearrangement, sequence reads were collapsed and filtered. For each sample, productive Simpson clonality was calculated by taking the square root of Simpson's diversity index across productive rearrangements. The clones in this table, taken by TCRdb from immuneACCESS, are in-frame only. Not every clone is retained; where verified, under half of the shortfall comes from an unresolved V gene, and the cause of the rest is unknown. V, J and clone size are those of that table, while D and trimming were read from the DNA. The sample table holds some 260,000 clones, of which approximately 88% were seen once. 9.5% to 13% of the sample belongs to the ten largest clones.

V is clipped by 5 bases and J by 7 bases, and the sequence between their germline boundaries is 9 bases long. Its CDR3 holds 13 amino acids, cysteine through phenylalanine. Only the CDR3 part of the read is kept: 39 bases, read in frame from the first base. The source of the sample is a study of blood T cell repertoires in COVID-19 (dated by TCRdb to 2020 to 2022). In terms of the full investigation: Samples from collaborators originated in the United States, Italy and Spain and spanned both the acute and convalescent phases of COVID-19. Deeply sampled blood TCRbeta repertoires from subjects exposed to, actively infected with, or recovered from COVID-19 were included in the dataset. Samples came from the ongoing ImmuneRACE study (first 160 participants) plus 1,254 subjects from 6 global collaborators. The repertoires were released in a freely available public database intended as a resource for research on the immune response to SARS-CoV-2. The sample metadata nearly always contained a de-identified subject ID, COVID-19 status, age in years and sex. Where HLA class I and class II types were available, the types were taken from metadata supplied by the sample provider, not from assay-based typing. The prospective study material was composed of cDNA or gDNA derived from T cells, B-cell-depleted T cells, or PBMCs.

Results and caveats for the whole study, not just this receptor: The amount of clinical and demographic metadata varied by source and participant and was provided uncurated.

One collaborating source in Seattle enrolled patients while the patients were actively infected and followed the patients over time throughout the course of disease. Each collaborating institution followed its own protocols to collect whole blood in K2EDTA tubes. For TCRbeta analysis, collaborator samples were shipped as frozen whole blood, as isolated PBMCs, or as DNA extracted from either sample type. Sequencing was performed on peripheral blood. The chain joins TRBV12-3 or TRBV12-4 to TRBJ1-6; the D gene is unclear. This receptor was taken from a woman in her 70s with COVID-19, enrolled during active disease. The CDR3 protein is CASSPRSNSPLHF. The DNA sequence follows: TGTGCCAGCAGTCCGAGGTCGAATTCACCCCTCCACTTT.